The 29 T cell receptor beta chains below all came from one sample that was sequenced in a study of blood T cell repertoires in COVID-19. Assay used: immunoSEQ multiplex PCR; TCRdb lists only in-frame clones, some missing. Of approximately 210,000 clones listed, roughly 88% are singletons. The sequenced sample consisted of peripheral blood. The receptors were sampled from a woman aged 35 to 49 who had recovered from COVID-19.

DNA for the CDR3: TGTGCCAGCAGCACCGGGACAGATGCCACTGGGGAGCTGTTTTTT. Amino acids: CASSTGTDATGELFF. The chain carries TRBV5-4 and TRBJ2-2, with 7 bases identical to TRBD1. This CDR3 region has 15 residues. After removal of 4 bases from V and 8 bases from J, the junction contained 11 bases not matched to a gene. Germline CDR1 SGHNT, CDR2 YYREEE (reference sequence).

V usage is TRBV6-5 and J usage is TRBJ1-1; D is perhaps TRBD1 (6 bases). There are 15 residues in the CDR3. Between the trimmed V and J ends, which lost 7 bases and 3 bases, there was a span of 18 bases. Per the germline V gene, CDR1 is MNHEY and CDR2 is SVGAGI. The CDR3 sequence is CASTPRTAVYTEAFF. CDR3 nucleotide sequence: TGTGCCAGCACCCCTCGGACAGCCGTCTACACTGAAGCTTTCTTT.

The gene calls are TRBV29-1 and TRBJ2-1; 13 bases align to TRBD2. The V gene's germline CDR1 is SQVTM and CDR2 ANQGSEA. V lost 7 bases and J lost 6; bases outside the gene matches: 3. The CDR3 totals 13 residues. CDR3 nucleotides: TGCAGCGCGAGACTAGCGGGAGGCAATGAGCAGTTCTTC. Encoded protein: CSARLAGGNEQFF.

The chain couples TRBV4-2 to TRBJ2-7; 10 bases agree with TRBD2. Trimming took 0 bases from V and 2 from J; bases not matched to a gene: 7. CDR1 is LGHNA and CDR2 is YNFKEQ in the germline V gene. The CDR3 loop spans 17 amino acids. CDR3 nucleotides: TGTGCCAGCAGCCAAGATCCCCTAGCGGGAGCGACCTACGAGCAGTACTTC. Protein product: CASSQDPLAGATYEQYF.

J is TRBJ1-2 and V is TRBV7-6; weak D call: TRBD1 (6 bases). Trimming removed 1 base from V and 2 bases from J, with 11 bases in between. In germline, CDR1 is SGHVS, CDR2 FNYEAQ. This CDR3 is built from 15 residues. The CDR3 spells CASSLDSGANYGYTF. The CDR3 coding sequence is TGTGCCAGCAGCTTAGATTCAGGGGCGAACTATGGCTACACCTTC.

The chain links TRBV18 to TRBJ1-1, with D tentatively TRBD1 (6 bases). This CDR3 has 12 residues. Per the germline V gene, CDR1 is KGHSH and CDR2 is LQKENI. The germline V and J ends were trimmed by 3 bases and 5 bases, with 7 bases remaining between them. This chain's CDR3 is CASSPQGTEAFF. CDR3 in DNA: TGTGCCAGCTCACCCCAGGGGACTGAAGCTTTCTTT.

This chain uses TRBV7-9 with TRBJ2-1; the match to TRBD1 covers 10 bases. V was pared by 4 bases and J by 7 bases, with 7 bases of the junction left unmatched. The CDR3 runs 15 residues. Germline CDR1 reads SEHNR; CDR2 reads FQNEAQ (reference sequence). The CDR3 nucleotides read TGTGCCAGCAGCTCGGGGACAGGGGTTCCGAATGAGCAGTTCTTC. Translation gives CASSSGTGVPNEQFF.

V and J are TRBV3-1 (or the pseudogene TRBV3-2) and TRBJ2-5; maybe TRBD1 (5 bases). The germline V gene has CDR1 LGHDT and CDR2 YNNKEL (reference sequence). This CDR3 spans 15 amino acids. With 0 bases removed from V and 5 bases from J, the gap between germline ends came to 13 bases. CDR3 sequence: CASSQDSGHEETQYF. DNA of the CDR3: TGTGCCAGCAGCCAAGACTCTGGACATGAGGAGACCCAGTACTTC.

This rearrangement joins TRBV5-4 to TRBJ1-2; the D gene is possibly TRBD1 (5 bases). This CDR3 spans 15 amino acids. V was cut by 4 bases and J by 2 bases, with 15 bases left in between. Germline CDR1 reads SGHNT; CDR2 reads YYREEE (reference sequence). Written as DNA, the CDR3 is TGTGCCAGCAGCGGAACCGACAGAAGGAACTATGGCTACACCTTC. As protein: CASSGTDRRNYGYTF.

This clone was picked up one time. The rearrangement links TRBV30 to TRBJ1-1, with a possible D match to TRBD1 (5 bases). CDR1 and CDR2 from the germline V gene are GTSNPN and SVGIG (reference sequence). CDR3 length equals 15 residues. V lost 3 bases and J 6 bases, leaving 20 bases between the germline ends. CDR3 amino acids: CAWSGRGAPRPEAFF. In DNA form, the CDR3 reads TGTGCCTGGAGCGGGAGGGGCGCCCCTCGGCCTGAAGCTTTCTTT. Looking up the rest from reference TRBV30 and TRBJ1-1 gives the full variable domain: SQTIHQWPATLVQPVGSPLSLECTVEGTSNPNLYWYRQAAGRGLQLLFYSVGIGQISSEVPQNLSASRPQDRQFILSSKKLLLSDSGFYLCAWSGRGAPRPEAFFGQGTRLTVV.

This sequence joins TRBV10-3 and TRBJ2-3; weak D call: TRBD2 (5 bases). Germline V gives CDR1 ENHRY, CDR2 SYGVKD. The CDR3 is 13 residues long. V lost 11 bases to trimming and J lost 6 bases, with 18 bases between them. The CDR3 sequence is CALAAGGEDTQYF. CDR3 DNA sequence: TGTGCCTTGGCGGCGGGTGGTGAGGATACGCAGTATTTT.

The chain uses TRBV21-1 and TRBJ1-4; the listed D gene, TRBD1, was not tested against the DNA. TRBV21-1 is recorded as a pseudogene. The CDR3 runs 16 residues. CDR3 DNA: TGTGCCAGCAGCAAATGTCTCGGCAGGGTGAATGAAAAACTGTTTTTT. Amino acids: CASSKCLGRVNEKLFF.

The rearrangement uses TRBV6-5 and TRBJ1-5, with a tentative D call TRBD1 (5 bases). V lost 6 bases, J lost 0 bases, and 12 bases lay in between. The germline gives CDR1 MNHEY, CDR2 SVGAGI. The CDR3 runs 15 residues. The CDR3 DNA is TGTGCCAGCAGGACATGGGACTCTAGCAATCAGCCCCAGCATTTT. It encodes CASRTWDSSNQPQHF.

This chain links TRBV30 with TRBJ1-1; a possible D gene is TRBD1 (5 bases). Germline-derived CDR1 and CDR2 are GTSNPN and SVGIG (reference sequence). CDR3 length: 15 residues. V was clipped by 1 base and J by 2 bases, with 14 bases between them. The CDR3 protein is CAWSGAGRANTEAFF. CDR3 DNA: TGTGCCTGGAGTGGTGCAGGGAGGGCCAACACTGAAGCTTTCTTT.

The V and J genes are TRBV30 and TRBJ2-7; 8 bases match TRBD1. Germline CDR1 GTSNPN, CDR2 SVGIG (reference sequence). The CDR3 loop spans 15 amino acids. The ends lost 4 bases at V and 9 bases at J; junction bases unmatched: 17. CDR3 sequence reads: CAWTPVGAGGGGQYF. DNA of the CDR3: TGTGCCTGGACCCCCGTAGGGGCAGGGGGCGGCGGGCAGTACTTC.

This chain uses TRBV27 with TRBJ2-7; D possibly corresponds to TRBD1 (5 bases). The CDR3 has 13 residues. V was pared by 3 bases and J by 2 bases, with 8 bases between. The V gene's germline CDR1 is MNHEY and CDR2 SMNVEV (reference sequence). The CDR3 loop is CASSFRQTYEQYF. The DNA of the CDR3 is TGTGCCAGCAGTTTCAGACAGACCTACGAGCAGTACTTC.

The CDR3 DNA is TGTGCCAGCAGCCTCCGGGCCGGGGGACCGTTCTTC. Amino acid sequence: CASSLRAGGPFF. The chain recombines TRBV2 with TRBJ2-1; D is possibly TRBD2 (6 bases). With 6 bases removed from V and 15 bases from J, the gap between germline ends came to 18 bases. Germline V lookup: CDR1 SNHLY, CDR2 FYNNEI. The CDR3 runs 12 residues.

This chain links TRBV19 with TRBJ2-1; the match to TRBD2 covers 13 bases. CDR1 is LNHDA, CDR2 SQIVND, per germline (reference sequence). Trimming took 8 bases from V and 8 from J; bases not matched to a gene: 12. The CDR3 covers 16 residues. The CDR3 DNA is TGTGCCAGTTCACCCGGACTAGCGGGAGTCGGTGATGAGCAGTTCTTC. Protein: CASSPGLAGVGDEQFF.

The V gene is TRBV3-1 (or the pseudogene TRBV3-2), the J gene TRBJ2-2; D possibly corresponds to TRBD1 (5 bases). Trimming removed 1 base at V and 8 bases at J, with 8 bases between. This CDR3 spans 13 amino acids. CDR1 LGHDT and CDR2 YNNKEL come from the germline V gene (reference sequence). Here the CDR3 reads CASSQGGRGELFF. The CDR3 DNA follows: TGTGCCAGCAGCCAAGGGGGCAGGGGGGAGCTGTTTTTT.

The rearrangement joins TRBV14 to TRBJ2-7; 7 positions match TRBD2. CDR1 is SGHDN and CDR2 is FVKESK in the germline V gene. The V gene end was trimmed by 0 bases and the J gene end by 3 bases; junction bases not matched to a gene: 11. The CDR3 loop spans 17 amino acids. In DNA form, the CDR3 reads TGTGCCAGCAGCCAAGACGGGAGCGGGGCGGGCGTCTACGAGCAGTACTTC. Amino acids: CASSQDGSGAGVYEQYF.

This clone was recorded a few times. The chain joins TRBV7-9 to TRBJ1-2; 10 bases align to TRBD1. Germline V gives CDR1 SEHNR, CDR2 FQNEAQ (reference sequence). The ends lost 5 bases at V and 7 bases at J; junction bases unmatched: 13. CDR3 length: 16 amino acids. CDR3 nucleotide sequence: TGTGCCAGCAGCGTCGGGACAGGGGATATCTGGCCTGGCTACACCTTC. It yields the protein CASSVGTGDIWPGYTF.

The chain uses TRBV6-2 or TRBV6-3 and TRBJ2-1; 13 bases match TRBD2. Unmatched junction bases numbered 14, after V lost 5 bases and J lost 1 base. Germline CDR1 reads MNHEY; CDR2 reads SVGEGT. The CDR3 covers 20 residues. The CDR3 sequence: CASSRGGTSGRATSYNEQFF. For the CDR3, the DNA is TGTGCCAGCAGTCGGGGGGGTACTAGCGGGAGGGCCACATCCTACAATGAGCAGTTCTTC.

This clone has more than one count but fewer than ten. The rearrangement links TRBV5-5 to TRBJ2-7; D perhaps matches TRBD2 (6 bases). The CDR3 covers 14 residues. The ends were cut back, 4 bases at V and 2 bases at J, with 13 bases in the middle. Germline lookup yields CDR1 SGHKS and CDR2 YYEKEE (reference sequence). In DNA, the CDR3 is TGTGCCAGCAGCACCCGGGACTCGGCCTACGAGCAGTACTTC. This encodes CASSTRDSAYEQYF. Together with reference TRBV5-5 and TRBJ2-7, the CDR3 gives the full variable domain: DAGVTQSPTHLIKTRGQQVTLRCSPISGHKSVSWYQQVLGQGPQFIFQYYEKEERGRGNFPDRFSARQFPNYSSELNVNALLLGDSALYLCASSTRDSAYEQYFGPGTRLTVT.

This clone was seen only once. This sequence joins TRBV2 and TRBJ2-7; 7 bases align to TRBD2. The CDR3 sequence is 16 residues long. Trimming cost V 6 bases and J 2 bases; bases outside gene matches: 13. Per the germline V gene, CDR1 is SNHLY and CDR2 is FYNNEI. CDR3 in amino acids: CASREGGLADTYEQYF. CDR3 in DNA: TGTGCCAGCAGGGAGGGTGGGCTAGCGGATACCTACGAGCAGTACTTC.

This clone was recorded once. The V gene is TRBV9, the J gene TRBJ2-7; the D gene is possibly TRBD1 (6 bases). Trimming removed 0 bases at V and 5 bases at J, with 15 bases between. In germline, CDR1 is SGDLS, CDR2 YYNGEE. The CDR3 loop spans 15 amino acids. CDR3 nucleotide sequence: TGTGCCAGCAGCGTAGATGGGGGCAGTAACGACGAGCAGTACTTC. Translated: CASSVDGGSNDEQYF.

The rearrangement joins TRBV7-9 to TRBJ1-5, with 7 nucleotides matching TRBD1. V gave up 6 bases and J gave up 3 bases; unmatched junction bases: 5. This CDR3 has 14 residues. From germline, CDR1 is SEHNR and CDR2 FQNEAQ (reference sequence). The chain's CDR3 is CASSRTGDNQPQHF. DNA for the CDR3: TGTGCCAGCAGTCGAACAGGGGACAATCAGCCCCAGCATTTT.

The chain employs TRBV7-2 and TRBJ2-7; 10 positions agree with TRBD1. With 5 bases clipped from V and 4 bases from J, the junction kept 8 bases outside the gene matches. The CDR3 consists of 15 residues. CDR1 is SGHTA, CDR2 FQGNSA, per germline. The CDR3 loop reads CASSQMGQGSYEQYF. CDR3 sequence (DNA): TGTGCCAGCAGCCAGATGGGACAGGGGTCTTACGAGCAGTACTTC. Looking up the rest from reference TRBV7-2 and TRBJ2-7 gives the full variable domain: GAGVSQSPSNKVTEKGKDVELRCDPISGHTALYWYRQSLGQGLEFLIYFQGNSAPDKSGLPSDRFSAERTGGSVSTLTIQRTQQEDSAVYLCASSQMGQGSYEQYFGPGTRLTVT.

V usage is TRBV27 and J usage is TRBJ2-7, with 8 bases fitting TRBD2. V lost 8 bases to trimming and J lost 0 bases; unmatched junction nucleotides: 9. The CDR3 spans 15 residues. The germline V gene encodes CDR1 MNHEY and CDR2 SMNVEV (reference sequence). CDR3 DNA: TGTGCCAGCTCCCGGGGGGGATCGTTCTCCTACGAGCAGTACTTC. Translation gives CASSRGGSFSYEQYF.

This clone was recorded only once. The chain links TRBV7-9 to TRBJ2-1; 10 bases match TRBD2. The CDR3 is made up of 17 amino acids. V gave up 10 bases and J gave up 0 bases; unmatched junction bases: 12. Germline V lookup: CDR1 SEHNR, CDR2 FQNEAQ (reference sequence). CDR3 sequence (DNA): TGTGCCATTGGGTTAGCGGGAGGTCAGGGCTCCTACAATGAGCAGTTCTTC. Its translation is CAIGLAGGQGSYNEQFF.